This TCR beta chain was found in a study of blood T cell repertoires in COVID-19. As for the study in general: Samples came from the United States, Italy and Spain, spanning acute and convalescent COVID-19.

Clones were sequenced by immunoSEQ multiplex PCR, and TCRdb holds only the in-frame ones, with some missing. The sample has about 160,000 clones, roughly 80% seen once. Trimming cost V 4 bases and J 0 bases, with 3 bases left between them. Germline assignment: CDR1 SQVTM and CDR2 ANQGSEA. This CDR3 contains 12 residues. This clone was counted a few times. The study drew participants aged about 18 to 90 years from approximately 23 US areas. V is TRBV29-1 and J is TRBJ1-4; D unclear. Sequences were obtained from PBMCs or T cells enriched from blood (not recorded which). The TCR originated in a woman aged 40 to 50 with acute COVID-19. The CDR3 sequence is CSVVTTNEKLFF. CDR3 sequence (DNA): TGCAGCGTTGTCACAACTAATGAAAAACTGTTTTTT.